This entry lists 32 T cell receptor beta chains sequenced from one sample in a study of T cell responses to AZD1222 COVID-19 vaccine. Profiling relied on immunoSEQ multiplex PCR, and the TCRdb table lists in-frame clones only, not all of them. The sample gives 160,000 or so clones, 85% to 90% of which show up once; 1.5% to 2% is in the top ten. The input for sequencing was peripheral blood, taken on day 0 of AZD1222 vaccination. The receptors originated from an adult in good health.

The chain's CDR3 is CASSSAQSPLHF. Written as DNA, the CDR3 is TGTGCCAGCTCGTCCGCACAATCACCCCTCCACTTT. The chain carries TRBV18 and TRBJ1-6, with unresolved D. Germline V lookup: CDR1 KGHSH, CDR2 LQKENI. V was pared by 6 bases and J by 10 bases, with 10 bases between. The CDR3 runs 12 residues.

The rearrangement joins TRBV6-5 to TRBJ2-7, with TRBD2 as a possible D gene (6 bases). Trimming took off 8 bases at V and 2 bases at J, with 10 bases between the two ends. This CDR3 is built from 12 residues. Germline CDR1 MNHEY, CDR2 SVGAGI. The CDR3 reads CASGEETYEQYV. Here the CDR3 DNA reads TGTGCCAGCGGGGAGGAGACCTACGAGCAGTACGTC.

The V call is TRBV4-1, the J call TRBJ1-4; unclear D gene. The germline gives CDR1 MGHRA, CDR2 YSYEKL. Trimming took 1 base from V and 8 from J, leaving 14 bases between them. The CDR3 has 15 residues. The CDR3: CASSQGAGSAEKLFF. Written as DNA, the CDR3 is TGCGCCAGCAGCCAAGGAGCAGGCTCGGCGGAAAAACTGTTTTTT.

The V gene is TRBV5-1, the J gene TRBJ1-3; D not certain. The CDR3 loop spans 15 amino acids. The germline CDR1 and CDR2 sequences are SGHRS and YFSETQ. V was clipped by 0 bases and J by 4 bases, with 11 bases between them. CDR3 protein: CASSLGHGSGNTIYF. The CDR3 DNA follows: TGCGCCAGCAGCTTGGGACATGGGTCAGGAAACACCATATATTTT.

In this sample, this clone turned up once. The J gene is TRBJ2-1, the V gene TRBV18; D ambiguous. Germline lookup yields CDR1 KGHSH and CDR2 LQKENI. The CDR3 contains 13 residues. The V end was cut by 3 bases, the J end by 11 bases, with 14 bases between. The CDR3 coding sequence is TGTGCCAGCTCACCCGCCGTGGTACCTCAGCAGTTCTTC. Its protein is CASSPAVVPQQFF.

This chain connects TRBV6-2 or TRBV6-3 to TRBJ2-5, with D possibly called TRBD1 or TRBD2 (5 bases each). Germline values: CDR1 MNHEY, CDR2 SVGEGT. Trimming left V 5 bases short and J 5 bases short, with 18 bases between. The CDR3 consists of 15 residues. This CDR3 reads CASSPGRGVGETQYF. For the CDR3, the DNA is TGTGCCAGCAGTCCAGGACGAGGGGTCGGGGAGACCCAGTACTTC.

For this clone: The sample has other DNA sequences that encode this CDR3 too. This rearrangement joins TRBV7-9 to TRBJ1-5; no firm D call. Germline CDR1 and CDR2: SEHNR and FQNEAQ (reference sequence). The CDR3 covers 14 residues. Deletions cut 1 base from V and 0 bases from J, with 4 bases between. As DNA, the CDR3 is TGTGCCAGCAGCTTAGGCAATAGCAATCAGCCCCAGCATTTT. Translating gives CASSLGNSNQPQHF.

The chain combines TRBV13 with TRBJ1-6; D is uncertain. Germline CDR1 and CDR2: PRHDT and FYEKMQ (reference sequence). With 4 bases removed from V and 0 bases from J, the gap between germline ends came to 16 bases. This CDR3 comprises 18 residues. CDR3: CASSYPLTGSSYNSPLHF. As DNA, the CDR3 is TGTGCCAGCAGCTACCCCCTGACGGGGAGCTCCTATAATTCACCCCTCCACTTT.

The rearrangement joins TRBV19 to TRBJ1-5, with 10 bases aligning to TRBD1. The V gene's germline CDR1 is LNHDA and CDR2 SQIVND (reference sequence). V lost 4 bases to trimming and J lost 7 bases; unmatched junction nucleotides: 10. The CDR3 runs 16 residues. The DNA for the CDR3 is TGTGCCAGTAGTAAGTCAGGGACAGGGGTGGGCCAGCCCCAGCATTTT. Encoded protein: CASSKSGTGVGQPQHF.

The J gene is TRBJ2-7, the V gene TRBV27, with D unresolved. Germline V CDR1 and CDR2: MNHEY, SMNVEV (reference sequence). The CDR3 spans 14 residues. V lost 10 bases and J 3 bases, leaving 19 bases between the germline ends. The CDR3: CATLTRTEFYEQYF. CDR3 coding DNA: TGTGCCACACTGACAAGGACCGAGTTCTACGAGCAGTACTTC.

The chain employs TRBV15 and TRBJ1-1; D call uncertain. CDR1 LNHNV and CDR2 YYDKDF come from the germline V gene (reference sequence). The CDR3 has 16 residues. The V end lost 5 bases, the J end lost 0 bases, and 16 bases lay between the germline ends. The CDR3 DNA sequence: TGTGCCACCAGCTCCCCTATAGATCTCCTGAACACTGAAGCTTTCTTT. This sequence encodes CATSSPIDLLNTEAFF.

The V and J genes are TRBV7-9 and TRBJ2-2, with 7 bases fitting TRBD1. In germline, CDR1 is SEHNR, CDR2 FQNEAQ (reference sequence). With V trimmed by 1 base and J by 5 bases, 4 bases remained unmatched. There are 15 residues in the CDR3. The CDR3, as DNA: TGTGCCAGCAGCTTAGGGACAGGCCTAACCGGGGAGCTGTTTTTT. Protein sequence: CASSLGTGLTGELFF.

A few counts support this clone. CDR3 DNA sequence: TGTGCCAGCAGTTTATTTGGGGACAATCAGCCCCAGCATTTT. Protein: CASSLFGDNQPQHF. The genes are TRBV27 and TRBJ1-5; the D is unclear. Germline V gene sequence: CDR1 MNHEY, CDR2 SMNVEV (reference sequence). The V and J ends lost 1 base and 3 bases respectively, with 7 bases between them. The CDR3 length is 14 residues.

The rearrangement joins TRBV7-9 to TRBJ1-6, with D hard to call. This CDR3 is 15 amino acids long. Germline V gene lookup returns CDR1 SEHNR and CDR2 FQNEAQ (reference sequence). V shed 1 base and J shed 7 bases, with 11 bases lying between them. The CDR3 region is CASSLGPESNSPLHF. CDR3 sequence (DNA): TGTGCCAGCAGCTTAGGTCCGGAGTCAAATTCACCCCTCCACTTT.

The chain has TRBV29-1 and TRBJ1-5; 7 bases line up with TRBD1. Trimming cost V 6 bases and J 9 bases; bases outside gene matches: 11. Per germline, CDR1 SQVTM and CDR2 ANQGSEA. This CDR3 has 13 residues. CDR3 sequence: CSVGGQVAGPQHF. The CDR3 DNA reads TGCAGCGTGGGAGGACAGGTCGCGGGGCCCCAGCATTTT. Drawing the rest from reference TRBV29-1 and TRBJ1-5, the complete variable domain is SAVISQKPSRDICQRGTSLTIQCQVDSQVTMMFWYRQQPGQSLTLIATANQGSEATYESGFVIDKFPISRPNLTFSTLTVSNMSPEDSSIYLCSVGGQVAGPQHFGDGTRLSIL.

For this clone: Within the sample, other DNA sequences also encode this same CDR3. As DNA, the CDR3 is TGTGCCAGCTCGCCAAGGGGCACAGATACGCAGTATTTT. It codes for CASSPRGTDTQYF. The rearrangement joins TRBV18 to TRBJ2-3; the D is unclear. Germline V lookup: CDR1 KGHSH, CDR2 LQKENI. This CDR3 has 13 amino acids. The V end lost 6 bases, the J end lost 1 base, and 8 bases lay between the germline ends.

The chain has TRBV7-2 and TRBJ2-7; possible D gene TRBD2, 7 bases. This CDR3 has 16 residues. V was trimmed by 5 bases and J by 6 bases, leaving 23 bases between them. Germline CDR1 SGHTA, CDR2 FQGNSA. The CDR3 spells CASSPGWGGPRLEQYF. DNA for the CDR3: TGTGCCAGCAGCCCGGGATGGGGGGGCCCTCGGCTCGAGCAGTACTTC. Using reference TRBV7-2 and TRBJ2-7 for the parts outside the CDR3, the full variable domain is GAGVSQSPSNKVTEKGKDVELRCDPISGHTALYWYRQSLGQGLEFLIYFQGNSAPDKSGLPSDRFSAERTGGSVSTLTIQRTQQEDSAVYLCASSPGWGGPRLEQYFGPGTRLTVT.

The chain is built from TRBV19 and TRBJ1-3, with 12 bases identical to TRBD1. This CDR3 contains 18 residues. The junction had 5 bases not matched to a gene; V was cut back by 1 base and J by 1 base. In germline, CDR1 is LNHDA, CDR2 SQIVND (reference sequence). The DNA for the CDR3 is TGTGCCAGTAGTATAGTTCCGGGACAGGGGGCGTCTGGAAACACCATATATTTT. Translation: CASSIVPGQGASGNTIYF.

The rearrangement joins TRBV4-1 to TRBJ1-5; D not certain. The V gene lost 1 base and the J gene lost 2 bases, with 12 bases spanning the gap. This CDR3 region has 16 residues. Per germline, CDR1 MGHRA and CDR2 YSYEKL. The CDR3 nucleotides are TGCGCCAGCAGCCAAGTGGAGGGCGTAGGCAATCAGCCCCAGCATTTT. Encoded protein: CASSQVEGVGNQPQHF.

The CDR3 coding sequence is TGTGCCAGCAGCTTGGTGGGAAGGGACTCTGGAAACACCATATATTTT. It translates to CASSLVGRDSGNTIYF. The gene calls are TRBV5-4 and TRBJ1-3; D unclear. The CDR3 extends over 16 amino acids. V lost 0 bases and J 0 bases, leaving 10 bases between the germline ends. Germline V gene data show CDR1 as SGHNT and CDR2 as YYREEE (reference sequence).

The chain couples TRBV15 to TRBJ1-1, with TRBD1 as a possible D gene (6 bases). Germline V gene sequence: CDR1 LNHNV, CDR2 YYDKDF (reference sequence). This CDR3 spans 17 amino acids. V was trimmed by 2 bases and J by 1 base, leaving 17 bases between them. The CDR3 loop reads CATSRPYGGVGNTEAFF. In DNA, the CDR3 is TGTGCCACCAGCAGACCCTATGGGGGCGTCGGGAACACTGAAGCTTTCTTT.

The rearrangement uses TRBV5-4 and TRBJ1-2, with unresolved D. The CDR3 has 15 residues. Trimming removed 0 bases from V and 8 bases from J, with 17 bases in between. Germline lookup yields CDR1 SGHNT and CDR2 YYREEE (reference sequence). The CDR3 loop reads CASSLAGRLDEGYTF. DNA of the CDR3: TGTGCCAGCAGCTTGGCGGGCCGACTAGATGAAGGCTACACCTTC.

The chain combines TRBV18 with TRBJ1-3, with D tentatively TRBD1 (5 bases). V was shortened by 3 bases and J by 4 bases, with 10 bases between the two germline ends. The germline V gene encodes CDR1 KGHSH and CDR2 LQKENI. CDR3 length equals 14 residues. This CDR3 is CASSPDTLGNTIYF. The CDR3 DNA follows: TGTGCCAGCTCACCGGACACCTTGGGAAACACCATATATTTT.

The DNA for the CDR3 is TGTGCCAGCAGTTCTTTCCGGGGGGCGAGCAATCAGCCCCAGCATTTT. It yields the protein CASSSFRGASNQPQHF. The chain is built from TRBV6-2 or TRBV6-3 and TRBJ1-5; tentative D call: TRBD1 (6 bases). The CDR3 has 16 amino acids. V was shortened by 4 bases and J by 1 base, with 14 bases between the two germline ends. Looked up from germline, CDR1 is MNHEY and CDR2 is SVGEGT.

This clone was detected a few times. The DNA of the CDR3 is TGTGCCAGCAGCCCATTGGTTGGGTCCTACGAGCAGTACGTC. This gives the protein CASSPLVGSYEQYV. V and J are TRBV7-9 and TRBJ2-7; D uncertain. Trimming removed 5 bases from V and 1 base from J, with 12 bases in between. CDR1 is SEHNR, CDR2 FQNEAQ, per germline (reference sequence). The CDR3 runs to 14 residues.

V gene TRBV2 combines with J gene TRBJ2-7; TRBD2 matches at 10 bases. Germline-derived CDR1 and CDR2 are SNHLY and FYNNEI. The CDR3 totals 15 residues. V lost 3 bases and J lost 2; bases outside the gene matches: 4. CDR3 DNA: TGTGCCAGCAGTGAGAGCGGGGGGGCAACCTACGAGCAGTACGTC. This sequence encodes CASSESGGATYEQYV.

The chain uses TRBV7-2 and TRBJ2-2; D is perhaps TRBD2 (7 bases). Germline CDR1 reads SGHTA; CDR2 reads FQGNSA. This CDR3 comprises 15 residues. Trimming removed 7 bases from V and 4 bases from J, with 16 bases in between. In DNA form, the CDR3 reads TGTGCCAGCACCCTGCTCGGGGGGCCCACCGGGGAGCTGTTTTTT. Translation gives CASTLLGGPTGELFF.

The genes are TRBV7-9 and TRBJ2-2; TRBD1 aligns across 7 bases. CDR3 length: 16 amino acids. Germline V gene sequence: CDR1 SEHNR, CDR2 FQNEAQ (reference sequence). The V gene end was trimmed by 5 bases and the J gene end by 4 bases; junction bases not matched to a gene: 10. As DNA, the CDR3 is TGTGCCAGCAGCCAACGGAGGTCAGGGGGCACCGGGGAGCTGTTTTTT. Its translation: CASSQRRSGGTGELFF.

This rearrangement joins TRBV5-1 to TRBJ1-6; D gene uncertain. V gave up 1 base and J gave up 5 bases, with 4 bases separating them. Germline V gene lookup returns CDR1 SGHRS and CDR2 YFSETQ. The CDR3 is 13 amino acids. In nucleotides, the CDR3 is TGCGCCAGCAGCTTGTATAATAATTCACCCCTCCACTTT. Its translation is CASSLYNNSPLHF. The full variable domain, completed using reference TRBV5-1 and TRBJ1-6, is KAGVTQTPRYLIKTRGQQVTLSCSPISGHRSVSWYQQTPGQGLQFLFEYFSETQRNKGNFPGRFSGRQFSNSRSEMNVSTLELGDSALYLCASSLYNNSPLHFGNGTRLTVT.

The rearrangement links TRBV7-9 to TRBJ1-1; TRBD1 aligns across 9 bases. V gave up 7 bases and J gave up 3 bases; unmatched junction bases: 6. This CDR3 has 14 residues. Germline V gene data show CDR1 as SEHNR and CDR2 as FQNEAQ (reference sequence). CDR3 residues: CASNRDRVYTEAFF. The CDR3 DNA sequence: TGTGCCAGCAACCGGGACAGGGTTTACACTGAAGCTTTCTTT.

V gene TRBV11-3 combines with J gene TRBJ2-1; D gene uncertain. The CDR3 spans 13 residues. Germline V CDR1 and CDR2: SGHNT, YENEEA. V was pared by 5 bases and J by 7 bases, with 12 bases between. The CDR3 sequence is CASSPPQGNEQFF. CDR3 DNA sequence: TGTGCCAGCAGCCCACCCCAAGGGAATGAGCAGTTCTTC.

Remarks on this clone: Within the sample, other DNA sequences also encode this same CDR3. The chain combines TRBV6-5 with TRBJ1-5; 10 positions match TRBD1. In germline, CDR1 is MNHEY, CDR2 SVGAGI. V dropped 4 bases and J dropped 7; count of bases not matched to a gene: 1. CDR3 length: 13 amino acids. CDR3 sequence: CASSSDRGQPQHF. As DNA, the CDR3 is TGTGCCAGCAGTTCGGACAGGGGGCAGCCCCAGCATTTT.